This entry lists 26 T cell receptor beta chains sequenced from one sample in a study of STAT5B mutations in CD4+ large granular lymphocyte leukemia. The table came from immunoSEQ multiplex PCR; TCRdb's copy has only in-frame clones and leaves some out. This sample carries fewer than 35,000 clones, roughly 70% of them seen once, and the ten largest clones take 1% to 1.2%. Input material: CD4+ T cells from blood buffy coats. All receptors derive from a human donor in good health.

This clone has more than one count but fewer than ten. The chain couples TRBV7-2 to TRBJ2-5; D perhaps matches TRBD1 (6 bases). Between the trimmed V and J ends, which lost 2 bases and 1 base, there was a span of 11 bases. Germline CDR1 reads SGHTA; CDR2 reads FQGNSA. This CDR3 comprises 15 residues. CDR3 sequence: CASSLQGHAQETQYF. Written as DNA, the CDR3 is TGTGCCAGCAGCTTACAGGGACACGCCCAAGAGACCCAGTACTTC.

This chain connects TRBV27 to TRBJ2-2; TRBD1 is a possible D gene (6 bases). Germline CDR1 is MNHEY and CDR2 is SMNVEV (reference sequence). Trimming pared 6 bases from V and 2 bases from J, leaving 10 bases between. The CDR3 covers 14 residues. Here the CDR3 reads CASRGTTNTGELFF. The CDR3 DNA sequence: TGTGCCAGCAGAGGGACAACCAACACCGGGGAGCTGTTTTTT.

V gene TRBV6-5 combines with J gene TRBJ1-5; D not resolved. The CDR3 has 14 residues. V was shortened by 2 bases and J by 3 bases, with 8 bases between the two germline ends. Per germline, CDR1 MNHEY and CDR2 SVGAGI. The CDR3 nucleotides are TGTGCCAGCAGTTACAGCTCCCCCAATCAGCCCCAGCATTTT. Its protein is CASSYSSPNQPQHF.

This clone was counted between two and nine times. V gene TRBV2 combines with J gene TRBJ2-7; D perhaps matches TRBD1 (6 bases). The V end was cut by 8 bases, the J end by 7 bases, with 21 bases between. The CDR3 has 14 residues. Per the germline V gene, CDR1 is SNHLY and CDR2 is FYNNEI. The CDR3 sequence is CASDRQAALGEQYV. The CDR3 DNA sequence: TGTGCCAGCGACCGACAGGCGGCCTTGGGGGAGCAGTACGTC.

The chain is built from TRBV7-2 and TRBJ2-7; D not certain. In germline, CDR1 is SGHTA, CDR2 FQGNSA. The ends were cut back, 2 bases at V and 1 base at J, with 12 bases in the middle. The CDR3 has 15 amino acids. CDR3 in amino acids: CASSLISSGSYEQYF. CDR3 nucleotide sequence: TGTGCCAGCAGCTTAATCTCCTCTGGGTCCTACGAGCAGTACTTC.

The chain is built from TRBV2 and TRBJ1-4; the D is unclear. The V end lost 2 bases, the J end lost 1 base, and 11 bases lay between the germline ends. This CDR3 is 16 amino acids long. Germline V gene lookup returns CDR1 SNHLY and CDR2 FYNNEI. The CDR3 nucleotides are TGTGCCAGCAGTGAAATGGGGTTAAGAACTAATGAAAAACTGTTTTTT. Translating it yields CASSEMGLRTNEKLFF.

This rearrangement joins TRBV28 to TRBJ1-4, with a possible D match to TRBD1 (5 bases). Trimming pared 6 bases from V and 0 bases from J, leaving 11 bases between. Germline values: CDR1 MDHEN, CDR2 SYDVKM. CDR3 size: 15 residues. CDR3 nucleotides: TGTGCCAGCAGCCCCGGGGGGGCAACTAATGAAAAACTGTTTTTT. Translating gives CASSPGGATNEKLFF.

The CDR3 DNA is TGTGCCAGCAGCTTAAACGGGGGCCCAGGGGAGACCCAGTACTTC. Protein sequence: CASSLNGGPGETQYF. The gene calls are TRBV7-9 and TRBJ2-5, with D perhaps given as TRBD1 or TRBD2 (6 bases each). This CDR3 has 15 residues. CDR1 is SEHNR and CDR2 is FQNEAQ in the germline V gene (reference sequence). V lost 2 bases, J lost 5 bases, and 15 bases lay in between.

The chain recombines TRBV6-5 with TRBJ1-1, with 9 bases lining up with TRBD1. V lost 5 bases to trimming and J lost 4 bases; unmatched junction nucleotides: 5. This CDR3 has 14 amino acids. Per the germline V gene, CDR1 is MNHEY and CDR2 is SVGAGI. The CDR3 protein is CASSQTGGVTEAFF. The CDR3 nucleotides are TGTGCCAGCAGTCAAACAGGGGGCGTCACTGAAGCTTTCTTT.

The CDR3, as DNA: TGTGCCAGCAGCTTGGCCTATGCCCCTCCCCCTGGGGCCAACGTCCTGACTTTC. It specifies CASSLAYAPPPGANVLTF. The chain recombines TRBV5-4 with TRBJ2-6; D unresolved. V was trimmed by 0 bases and J by 2 bases, leaving 15 bases between them. Germline assignment: CDR1 SGHNT and CDR2 YYREEE (reference sequence). CDR3 length: 18 residues.

This clone was counted a few times. This rearrangement joins TRBV30 to TRBJ1-2; no clear D. The CDR3 sequence is 11 residues long. V shed 1 base and J shed 3 bases, with 3 bases lying between them. Germline V gene data show CDR1 as GTSNPN and CDR2 as SVGIG (reference sequence). CDR3 amino acids: CAWSADYGYTF. The CDR3 nucleotides read TGTGCCTGGAGTGCTGACTATGGCTACACCTTC.

This sequence joins TRBV30 and TRBJ1-2; D not certain. Trimming pared 0 bases from V and 4 bases from J, leaving 6 bases between. Germline CDR1 and CDR2: GTSNPN and SVGIG (reference sequence). This CDR3 has 12 residues. The CDR3 reads CAWSVMTYGYTF. The CDR3 nucleotides are TGTGCCTGGAGTGTAATGACCTATGGCTACACCTTC.

The chain couples TRBV14 to TRBJ2-1; possibly TRBD2 for D (6 bases). Germline V CDR1 and CDR2: SGHDN, FVKESK. This CDR3 spans 15 amino acids. V was trimmed by 4 bases and J by 5 bases, leaving 15 bases between them. The DNA of the CDR3 is TGTGCCAGCAGCCGCTCCGGGACTCTGAACAATGAGCAGTTCTTC. Amino acids: CASSRSGTLNNEQFF.

The chain links TRBV4-1 to TRBJ2-4, with TRBD2 matching 13 bases. Germline values: CDR1 MGHRA, CDR2 YSYEKL. This CDR3 comprises 19 residues. J was trimmed by 6 bases and V by 0 bases; bases with no gene match: 11. CDR3 nucleotides: TGCGCCAGCAGCCAAGATCGACGGACTAGCGGGGGAGCCTCAAACATTCAGTACTTC. Residues: CASSQDRRTSGGASNIQYF.

This clone was counted only a few times. The V and J genes are TRBV4-1 and TRBJ1-6; no clear D. The CDR3 runs to 15 residues. The germline V gene has CDR1 MGHRA and CDR2 YSYEKL. Trimming removed 2 bases from V and 6 bases from J, with 11 bases in between. CDR3 DNA: TGCGCCAGCAGCCAACCCCTTCTACCTAATTCACCCCTCCACTTT. It codes for CASSQPLLPNSPLHF.

This clone came up a few times. The chain is built from TRBV11-2 and TRBJ1-1, with no clear D. This CDR3 spans 15 amino acids. Germline CDR1 and CDR2: SGHAT and FQNNGV. V was cut by 1 base and J by 1 base, with 10 bases left in between. CDR3 in DNA: TGTGCCAGCAGCTTAGTCACGATCGGGAACACTGAAGCTTTCTTT. This translates into CASSLVTIGNTEAFF.

Written as DNA, the CDR3 is TGTGCCAGCAGCTCGAGGGGGAGCTACACCTTC. Amino acids: CASSSRGSYTF. The V and J genes are TRBV7-9 and TRBJ1-2; tentatively, D is TRBD1 (6 bases). The CDR3 is made up of 11 amino acids. Trimming removed 4 bases at V and 9 bases at J, with 9 bases between. Germline V gene sequence: CDR1 SEHNR, CDR2 FQNEAQ (reference sequence).

This clone has just a few counts. The chain couples TRBV7-2 to TRBJ1-1, with a tentative D call TRBD1 (5 bases). Germline V gene sequence: CDR1 SGHTA, CDR2 FQGNSA. The CDR3 length is 16 residues. Trimming took off 5 bases at V and 7 bases at J, with 23 bases between the two ends. CDR3 region: CASSPRPTRQRGEAFF. CDR3 in DNA: TGTGCCAGCAGCCCTCGCCCAACTCGGCAGAGGGGTGAAGCTTTCTTT.

This clone was seen more than once but under ten times. This chain connects TRBV4-1 to TRBJ1-4; TRBD1 matches 10 bases. The V gene's germline CDR1 is MGHRA and CDR2 YSYEKL. J lost 7 bases, V lost 4 bases, and 0 bases had no gene match. The CDR3 extends over 13 amino acids. The CDR3 DNA sequence: TGCGCCAGCAGCCGGACAGGGGGTGAAAAACTGTTTTTT. As protein: CASSRTGGEKLFF.

The chain recombines TRBV4-3 with TRBJ1-4, with TRBD1 as a possible D gene (5 bases). This CDR3 has 17 residues. The ends were cut back, 1 base at V and 0 bases at J, with 12 bases in the middle. Germline V lookup: CDR1 LGHNA, CDR2 YSLEER. The CDR3 sequence is CASSQGGGVATNEKLFF. The CDR3 DNA reads TGCGCCAGCAGCCAAGGAGGAGGGGTTGCAACTAATGAAAAACTGTTTTTT.

A word on this clone: The junction departs from the called germline gene at one end, perhaps through a read error. This rearrangement joins TRBV5-5 to TRBJ2-7; 11 positions agree with TRBD2. Germline CDR1 SGHKS, CDR2 YYEKEE (reference sequence). This CDR3 region has 18 residues. CDR3 sequence (DNA): TGTGCCAGCAGCTTCTTCGGTATTAGCGGGAGGGCCTCCTCCGAGCAGTACTTC. Amino acids: CASSFFGISGRASSEQYF.

V usage is TRBV28 and J usage is TRBJ1-1; D is undetermined. The CDR3 covers 17 residues. V was cut by 3 bases and J by 1 base, with 18 bases left in between. Germline assignment: CDR1 MDHEN and CDR2 SYDVKM. The CDR3 DNA reads as TGTGCCAGCAGTTTTGGAGCGTTCGGCAGGAAGAACACTGAAGCTTTCTTT. Its protein product is CASSFGAFGRKNTEAFF. The whole variable domain, remainder taken from reference TRBV28 and TRBJ1-1, is DVKVTQSSRYLVKRTGEKVFLECVQDMDHENMFWYRQDPGLGLRLIYFSYDVKMKEKGDIPEGYSVSREKKERFSLILESASTNQTSMYLCASSFGAFGRKNTEAFFGQGTRLTVV.

CDR3 sequence (DNA): TGTGCCAGCAGCTTACTCGCGGTTAATGAGCAGTTCTTC. Its protein is CASSLLAVNEQFF. V gene TRBV7-9 combines with J gene TRBJ2-1; D gene uncertain. Trimming pared 2 bases from V and 7 bases from J, leaving 9 bases between. Germline V gives CDR1 SEHNR, CDR2 FQNEAQ (reference sequence). CDR3 size: 13 residues.

The rearrangement uses TRBV28 and TRBJ1-2; D is undetermined. The CDR3 loop spans 13 amino acids. Looked up from germline, CDR1 is MDHEN and CDR2 is SYDVKM. The V and J ends lost 6 bases and 4 bases respectively, with 12 bases between them. CDR3 nucleotides: TGTGCCAGCAGCTTAGGGCAGCTCTATGGCTACACCTTC. It encodes CASSLGQLYGYTF.

The rearrangement links TRBV5-1 to TRBJ2-2; a possible D gene is TRBD1 (6 bases). Per germline, CDR1 SGHRS and CDR2 YFSETQ. Trimming shortened V by 2 bases and J by 2 bases, and 10 bases separated the two germline ends. The CDR3 sequence is 15 residues long. CDR3: CASSLLDRNTGELFF. The CDR3 nucleotides are TGCGCCAGCAGCTTATTGGACAGAAACACCGGGGAGCTGTTTTTT.

This clone was recorded once. The chain recombines TRBV5-1 with TRBJ2-7; D is perhaps TRBD1 (6 bases). Germline V gene lookup returns CDR1 SGHRS and CDR2 YFSETQ. V shed 1 base and J shed 3 bases, with 14 bases lying between them. This CDR3 has 15 amino acids. The CDR3 protein is CASSLNLGGFYEQYF. The CDR3 nucleotides read TGCGCCAGCAGCTTGAATTTAGGGGGATTCTACGAGCAGTACTTC.